This entry lists 14 T cell receptor beta chains sequenced from one sample in a study of Tregs in tolerant kidney transplant recipients. Generated by immunoSEQ multiplex PCR, the TCRdb table keeps only in-frame clones and is missing some. The table includes 110,000 or so clones, around 89% detected once. Material: CD4+ T cells from blood, obtained before the transplant. These receptors were collected from a human donor who received a combined kidney and bone marrow transplant.

The chain couples TRBV5-1 to TRBJ1-2, with D uncertain. Trimming removed 0 bases at V and 4 bases at J, with 10 bases between. The CDR3 is 14 amino acids. Germline CDR1 is SGHRS and CDR2 is YFSETQ. The CDR3 DNA is TGCGCCAGCAGCTTGGGTACTGGGCCCTATGGCTACACCTTC. Translation gives CASSLGTGPYGYTF.

The chain combines TRBV19 with TRBJ2-2, with 10 bases fitting TRBD2. Germline trimming cut 7 bases from V and 7 bases from J; bases unmatched to any gene: 6. The CDR3 consists of 14 residues. Germline-derived CDR1 and CDR2 are LNHDA and SQIVND (reference sequence). CDR3 nucleotides: TGTGCCAGTACCTCAGGACTAGCGGACGGGGAGCTGTTTTTT. Translated: CASTSGLADGELFF. Looking up the rest from reference TRBV19 and TRBJ2-2 gives the full variable domain: DGGITQSPKYLFRKEGQNVTLSCEQNLNHDAMYWYRQDPGQGLRLIYYSQIVNDFQKGDIAEGYSVSREKKESFPLTVTSAQKNPTAFYLCASTSGLADGELFFGEGSRLTVL.

The chain couples TRBV27 to TRBJ1-5; D gene unclear. The V end lost 4 bases, the J end lost 2 bases, and 6 bases lay between the germline ends. The CDR3 runs 13 residues. Germline-derived CDR1 and CDR2 are MNHEY and SMNVEV (reference sequence). CDR3 sequence reads: CASSSYRNQPQHF. The CDR3 DNA sequence: TGTGCCAGCAGTTCTTATCGCAATCAGCCCCAGCATTTT.

The gene calls are TRBV19 and TRBJ1-5, with 8 bases that match TRBD1. Germline-derived CDR1 and CDR2 are LNHDA and SQIVND (reference sequence). V was pared by 7 bases and J by 0 bases, with 8 bases of the junction left unmatched. The CDR3 consists of 16 residues. The CDR3: CASKGSGGFSNQPQHF. The CDR3 DNA reads as TGTGCCAGTAAAGGATCAGGGGGCTTTAGCAATCAGCCCCAGCATTTT.

The rearrangement uses TRBV6-1 and TRBJ1-5, with TRBD1 identical over 8 bases. The CDR3 is 16 residues long. Trimming at V came to 4 bases and at J to 4 bases, leaving 9 bases not matched to a gene. Germline lookup yields CDR1 MNHNS and CDR2 SASEGT. CDR3 sequence: CASSASDRGRNQPQHF. The CDR3 region has the DNA TGTGCCAGCAGTGCCTCAGACAGGGGAAGGAATCAGCCCCAGCATTTT.

The rearrangement links TRBV29-1 to TRBJ2-1, with 7 positions matching TRBD1. Trimming cost V 8 bases and J 0 bases; bases outside gene matches: 13. The CDR3 covers 16 residues. Germline V CDR1 and CDR2: SQVTM, ANQGSEA. The DNA for the CDR3 is TGCAGCACGCGAAATTGGGACAGAAGCTCCTACAATGAGCAGTTCTTC. Translating it yields CSTRNWDRSSYNEQFF.

V usage is TRBV5-1 and J usage is TRBJ2-3; TRBD2 aligns across 7 bases. V lost 4 bases and J lost 0; bases outside the gene matches: 5. This CDR3 contains 15 residues. CDR1 is SGHRS and CDR2 is YFSETQ in the germline V gene. The chain's CDR3 is CASSGRLASTDTQYF. The CDR3 nucleotides read TGCGCCAGCAGCGGACGACTAGCTAGCACAGATACGCAGTATTTT.

The chain has TRBV2 and TRBJ2-5; 12 bases match TRBD2. Germline V gene lookup returns CDR1 SNHLY and CDR2 FYNNEI. The CDR3 extends over 14 amino acids. J gave up 5 bases and V 5 bases, and 3 bases lay outside the gene matches. In DNA, the CDR3 is TGTGCCAGCAGTCGGACTAGCGGGGTGGAGACCCAGTACTTC. Residues: CASSRTSGVETQYF.

This chain joins TRBV28 and TRBJ1-2; 7 bases align to TRBD1. Trimming at V came to 8 bases and at J to 4 bases, leaving 10 bases not matched to a gene. CDR1 and CDR2 (germline): MDHEN, SYDVKM. The CDR3 contains 14 residues. The CDR3 DNA follows: TGTGCCAGCTCCCAAGGAGGGGGCGGCTATGGCTACACCTTC. Translated: CASSQGGGGYGYTF.

This clone is a singleton in its sample. The gene calls are TRBV19 and TRBJ2-3; 7 bases agree with TRBD1. Germline V CDR1 and CDR2: LNHDA, SQIVND (reference sequence). The trim removed 6 bases at V and 2 bases at J, leaving 2 bases unmatched. The length of the CDR3 is 13 residues. The CDR3 coding sequence is TGTGCCAGTAGACAGGGGTCCACAGATACGCAGTATTTT. Protein: CASRQGSTDTQYF.

The sample holds one count of this clone. The genes are TRBV7-8 and TRBJ2-7, with 10 nucleotides matching TRBD1. The CDR3 runs 14 residues. In germline, CDR1 is SGHVS, CDR2 FQNEAQ. The V and J ends lost 5 bases and 5 bases, in that order; junction bases with no gene match: 6. CDR3 protein: CASSVRDRGHEQYF. The CDR3, as DNA: TGTGCCAGCAGCGTCCGGGACAGGGGCCACGAGCAGTACTTC.

The rearrangement uses TRBV5-1 and TRBJ2-7; TRBD1 agrees at 12 bases. This CDR3 region has 15 residues. Trimming cost V 0 bases and J 5 bases; bases outside gene matches: 3. CDR1 is SGHRS, CDR2 YFSETQ, per germline. Here the CDR3 reads CASSLGGQGAHEQYF. DNA of the CDR3: TGCGCCAGCAGCTTGGGGGGACAGGGGGCCCACGAGCAGTACTTC.

The chain is built from TRBV5-1 and TRBJ2-2; tentatively, D is TRBD1 (5 bases). V was clipped by 2 bases and J by 7 bases, with 15 bases between them. Looked up from germline, CDR1 is SGHRS and CDR2 is YFSETQ. This CDR3 is built from 15 residues. In nucleotides, the CDR3 is TGCGCCAGCAGCTTCGAACAGGTTAAGAACGGGGAGCTGTTTTTT. It is translated as CASSFEQVKNGELFF.

The chain recombines TRBV28 with TRBJ1-5; no firm D call. CDR1 MDHEN and CDR2 SYDVKM come from the germline V gene. Trimming left V 5 bases short and J 1 base short, with 6 bases between. The CDR3 covers 13 residues. CDR3 in amino acids: CASSPRSNQPQHF. CDR3 in DNA: TGTGCCAGCAGTCCCAGGAGCAATCAGCCCCAGCATTTT.